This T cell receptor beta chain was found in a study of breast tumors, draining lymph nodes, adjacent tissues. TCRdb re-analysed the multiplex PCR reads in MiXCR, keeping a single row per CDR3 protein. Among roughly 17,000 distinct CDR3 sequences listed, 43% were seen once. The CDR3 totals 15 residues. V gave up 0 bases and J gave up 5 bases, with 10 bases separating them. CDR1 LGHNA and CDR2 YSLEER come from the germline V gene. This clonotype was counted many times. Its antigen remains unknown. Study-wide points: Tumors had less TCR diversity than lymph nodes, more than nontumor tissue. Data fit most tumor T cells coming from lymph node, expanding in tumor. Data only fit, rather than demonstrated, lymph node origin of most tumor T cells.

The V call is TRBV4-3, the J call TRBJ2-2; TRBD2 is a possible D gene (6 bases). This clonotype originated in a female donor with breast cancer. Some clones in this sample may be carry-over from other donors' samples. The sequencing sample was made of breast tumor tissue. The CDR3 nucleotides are TGCGCCAGCAGCCAAGATTATGCGGGGACCGGGGAGCTGTTTTTT. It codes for CASSQDYAGTGELFF.